The clone carrying this T cell receptor (beta chain) was seen a few times. Germline values: CDR1 SNHLY, CDR2 FYNNEI. Germline trimming cut 9 bases from V and 0 bases from J; bases unmatched to any gene: 4. The CDR3 extends over 13 amino acids. The sample is drawn from a study of blood T cell repertoires in COVID-19. About the study: From the United States, Italy and Spain came samples of acute and convalescent COVID-19.

As processed by the authors: By means of reference gene primer amplification, nucleated cell counts were estimated. The protocol was immunoSEQ multiplex PCR, while the TCRdb copy is restricted to in-frame clones and leaves out a portion. Clone size and V and J calls were adopted from that table, with D and trimming inferred from the DNA. Counted here are roughly 130,000 clones, 70% to 90% occurring once; the ten biggest clones make up approximately 4%. The sample was peripheral blood. The V call is TRBV2, the J call TRBJ1-2, with 7 bases lining up with TRBD1. The TCR sequence derives from a woman aged 60-70 years with acute or convalescent COVID-19. The chain's CDR3 is CASATGPNYGYTF. DNA of the CDR3: TGTGCCAGTGCGACAGGGCCTAACTATGGCTACACCTTC.